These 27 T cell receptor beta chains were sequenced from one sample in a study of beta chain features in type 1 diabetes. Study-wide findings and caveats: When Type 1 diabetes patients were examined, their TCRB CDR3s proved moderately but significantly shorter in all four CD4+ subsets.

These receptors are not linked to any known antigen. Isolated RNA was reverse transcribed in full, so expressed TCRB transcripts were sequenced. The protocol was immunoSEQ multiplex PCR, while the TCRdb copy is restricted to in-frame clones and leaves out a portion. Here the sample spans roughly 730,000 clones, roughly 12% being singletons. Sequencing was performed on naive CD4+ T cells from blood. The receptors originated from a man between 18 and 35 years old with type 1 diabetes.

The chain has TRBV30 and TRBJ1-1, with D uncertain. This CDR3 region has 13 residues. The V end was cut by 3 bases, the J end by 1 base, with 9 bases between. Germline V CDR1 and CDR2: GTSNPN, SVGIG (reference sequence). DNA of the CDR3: TGTGCCTGGAGAACCCAAGAGAACACTGAAGCTTTCTTT. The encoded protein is CAWRTQENTEAFF.

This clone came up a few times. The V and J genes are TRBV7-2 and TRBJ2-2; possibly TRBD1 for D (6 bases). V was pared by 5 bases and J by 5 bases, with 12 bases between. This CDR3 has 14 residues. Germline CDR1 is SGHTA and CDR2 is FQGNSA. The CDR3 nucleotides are TGTGCCAGCAGCGTACAGGGTTTTACCGGGGAGCTGTTTTTT. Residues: CASSVQGFTGELFF.

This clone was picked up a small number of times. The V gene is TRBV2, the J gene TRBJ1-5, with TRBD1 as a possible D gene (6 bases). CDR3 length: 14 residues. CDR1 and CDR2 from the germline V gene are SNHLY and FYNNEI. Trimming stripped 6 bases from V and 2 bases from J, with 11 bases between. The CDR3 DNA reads TGTGCCAGCAGGAGGACAGTTGGCAATCAGCCCCAGCATTTT. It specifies CASRRTVGNQPQHF.

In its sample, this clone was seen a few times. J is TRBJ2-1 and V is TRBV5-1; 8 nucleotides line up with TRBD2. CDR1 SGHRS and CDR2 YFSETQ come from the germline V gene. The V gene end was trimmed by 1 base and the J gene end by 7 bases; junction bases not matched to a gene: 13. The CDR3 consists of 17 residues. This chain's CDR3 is CASSLSASGPSRNEQFF. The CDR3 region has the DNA TGCGCCAGCAGCTTGTCTGCTAGCGGGCCCTCAAGGAATGAGCAGTTCTTC. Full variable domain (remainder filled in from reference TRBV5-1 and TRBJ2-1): KAGVTQTPRYLIKTRGQQVTLSCSPISGHRSVSWYQQTPGQGLQFLFEYFSETQRNKGNFPGRFSGRQFSNSRSEMNVSTLELGDSALYLCASSLSASGPSRNEQFFGPGTRLTVL.

The CDR3 protein is CASSSPDTQYF. CDR3 DNA sequence: TGTGCCAGTAGTTCGCCAGATACGCAGTATTTT. The V call is TRBV19, the J call TRBJ2-3; no definite D call. Trimming took 5 bases from V and 4 from J, leaving 4 bases between them. This CDR3 is 11 amino acids long. Germline V gene sequence: CDR1 LNHDA, CDR2 SQIVND (reference sequence).

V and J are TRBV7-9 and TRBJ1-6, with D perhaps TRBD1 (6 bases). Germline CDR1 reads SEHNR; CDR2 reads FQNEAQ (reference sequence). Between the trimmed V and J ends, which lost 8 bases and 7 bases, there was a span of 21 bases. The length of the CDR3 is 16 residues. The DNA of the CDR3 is TGTGCCAGCGCCAGGGACATCGAATTATCAAATTCACCCCTCCACTTT. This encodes CASARDIELSNSPLHF.

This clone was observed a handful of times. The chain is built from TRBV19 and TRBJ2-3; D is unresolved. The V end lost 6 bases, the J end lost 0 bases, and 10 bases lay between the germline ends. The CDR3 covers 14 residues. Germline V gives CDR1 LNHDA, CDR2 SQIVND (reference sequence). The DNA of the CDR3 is TGTGCCAGTAGCTCCGGGTCTAGCACAGATACGCAGTATTTT. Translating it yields CASSSGSSTDTQYF.

The CDR3 is CASSPGQGEGYTF. The CDR3 DNA reads as TGTGCCAGCAGCCCAGGACAGGGTGAAGGCTACACCTTC. The J gene is TRBJ1-2, the V gene TRBV7-6; 8 bases agree with TRBD1. From germline, CDR1 is SGHVS and CDR2 FNYEAQ. V dropped 5 bases and J dropped 8; count of bases not matched to a gene: 7. The CDR3 has 13 amino acids.

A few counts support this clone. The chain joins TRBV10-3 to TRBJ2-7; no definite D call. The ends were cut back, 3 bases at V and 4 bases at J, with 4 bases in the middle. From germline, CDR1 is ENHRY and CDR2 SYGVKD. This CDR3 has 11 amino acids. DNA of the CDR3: TGTGCCATCAGTGAACGGTACGAGCAGTACTTC. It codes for CAISERYEQYF.

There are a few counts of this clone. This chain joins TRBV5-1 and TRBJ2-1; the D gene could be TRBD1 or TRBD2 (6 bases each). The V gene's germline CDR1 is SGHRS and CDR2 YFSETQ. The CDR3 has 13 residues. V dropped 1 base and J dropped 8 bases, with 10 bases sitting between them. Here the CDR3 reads CASSLSGGHEQFF. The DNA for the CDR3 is TGCGCCAGCAGCTTGTCCGGGGGCCATGAGCAGTTCTTC.

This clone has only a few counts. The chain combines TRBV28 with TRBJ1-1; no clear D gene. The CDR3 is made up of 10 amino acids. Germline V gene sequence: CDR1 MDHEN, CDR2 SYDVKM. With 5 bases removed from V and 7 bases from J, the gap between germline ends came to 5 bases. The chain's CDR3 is CASSNHEAFF. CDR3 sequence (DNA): TGTGCCAGCAGTAATCATGAAGCTTTCTTT. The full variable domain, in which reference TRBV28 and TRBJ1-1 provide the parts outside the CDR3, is DVKVTQSSRYLVKRTGEKVFLECVQDMDHENMFWYRQDPGLGLRLIYFSYDVKMKEKGDIPEGYSVSREKKERFSLILESASTNQTSMYLCASSNHEAFFGQGTRLTVV.

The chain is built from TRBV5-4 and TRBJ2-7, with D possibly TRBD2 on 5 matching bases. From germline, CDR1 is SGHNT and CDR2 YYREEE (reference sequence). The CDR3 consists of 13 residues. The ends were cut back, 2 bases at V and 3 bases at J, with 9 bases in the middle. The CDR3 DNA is TGTGCCAGCAGCTTCGGTGGGAGCTACGAGCAGTACTTC. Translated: CASSFGGSYEQYF.

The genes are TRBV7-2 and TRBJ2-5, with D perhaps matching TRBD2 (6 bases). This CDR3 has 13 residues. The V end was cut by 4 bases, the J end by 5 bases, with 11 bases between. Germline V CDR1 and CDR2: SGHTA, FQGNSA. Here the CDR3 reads CASSSTSWETQYF. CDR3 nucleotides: TGTGCCAGCAGCTCCACTAGCTGGGAGACCCAGTACTTC.

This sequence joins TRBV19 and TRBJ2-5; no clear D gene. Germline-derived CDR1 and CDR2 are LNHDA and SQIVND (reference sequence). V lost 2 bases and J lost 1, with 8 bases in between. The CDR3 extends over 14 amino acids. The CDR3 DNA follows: TGTGCCAGTAGTATAAACTGGGGCCAAGAGACCCAGTACTTC. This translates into CASSINWGQETQYF.

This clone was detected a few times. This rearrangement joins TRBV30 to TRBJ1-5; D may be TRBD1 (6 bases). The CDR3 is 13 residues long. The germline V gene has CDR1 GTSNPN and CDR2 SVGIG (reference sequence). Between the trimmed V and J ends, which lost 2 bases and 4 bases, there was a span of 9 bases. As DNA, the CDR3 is TGTGCCTGGAGTAGGGGGTATAATCAGCCCCAGCATTTT. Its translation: CAWSRGYNQPQHF.

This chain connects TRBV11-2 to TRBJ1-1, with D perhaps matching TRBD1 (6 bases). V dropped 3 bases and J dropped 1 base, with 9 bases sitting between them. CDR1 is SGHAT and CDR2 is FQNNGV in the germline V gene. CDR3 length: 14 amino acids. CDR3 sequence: CASSFRTANTEAFF. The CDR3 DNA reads TGTGCCAGCAGCTTCCGGACAGCGAACACTGAAGCTTTCTTT.

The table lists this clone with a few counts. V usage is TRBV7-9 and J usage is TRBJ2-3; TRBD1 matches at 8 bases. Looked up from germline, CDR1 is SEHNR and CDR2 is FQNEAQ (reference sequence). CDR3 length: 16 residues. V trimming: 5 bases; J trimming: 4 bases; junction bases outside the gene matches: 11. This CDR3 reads CASSRQLQGAADTQYF. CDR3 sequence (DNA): TGTGCCAGCAGCAGACAACTTCAGGGGGCGGCAGATACGCAGTATTTT.

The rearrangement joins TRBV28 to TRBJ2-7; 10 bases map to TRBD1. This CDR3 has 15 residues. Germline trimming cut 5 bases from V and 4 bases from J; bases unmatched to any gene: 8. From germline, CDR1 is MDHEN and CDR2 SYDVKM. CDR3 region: CASSPTRDRGYEQYF. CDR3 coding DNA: TGTGCCAGCAGTCCGACCCGGGACAGGGGATACGAGCAGTACTTC.

The CDR3 DNA reads as TGTGCCAGCAGGTCTGGGGCGTCCTACGAGCAGTACTTC. As protein: CASRSGASYEQYF. This rearrangement joins TRBV6-6 to TRBJ2-7; a possible D gene is TRBD1 (5 bases). Germline loops: CDR1 MNHNY, CDR2 SVGAGI (reference sequence). The V end was cut by 6 bases, the J end by 1 base, with 10 bases between. The CDR3 totals 13 residues.

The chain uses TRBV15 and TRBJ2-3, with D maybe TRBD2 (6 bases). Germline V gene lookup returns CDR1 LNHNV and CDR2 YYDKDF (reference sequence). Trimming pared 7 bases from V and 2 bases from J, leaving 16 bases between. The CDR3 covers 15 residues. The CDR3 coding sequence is TGTGCCACCAAAGAAGGTAGCGGAATCACAGATACGCAGTATTTT. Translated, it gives CATKEGSGITDTQYF.

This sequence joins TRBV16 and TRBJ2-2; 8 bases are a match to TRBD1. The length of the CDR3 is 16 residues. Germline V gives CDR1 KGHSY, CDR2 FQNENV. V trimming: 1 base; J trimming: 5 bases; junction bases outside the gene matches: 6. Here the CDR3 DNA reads TGTGCCAGCAGCCAATATTCCGGACAGGGTACCGGGGAGCTGTTTTTT. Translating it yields CASSQYSGQGTGELFF.

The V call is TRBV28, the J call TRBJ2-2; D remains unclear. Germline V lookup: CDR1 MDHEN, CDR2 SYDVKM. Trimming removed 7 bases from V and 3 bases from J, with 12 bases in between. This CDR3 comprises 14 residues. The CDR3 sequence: CASTLGTYTGELFF. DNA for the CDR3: TGTGCCAGCACCCTAGGCACCTACACCGGGGAGCTGTTTTTT.

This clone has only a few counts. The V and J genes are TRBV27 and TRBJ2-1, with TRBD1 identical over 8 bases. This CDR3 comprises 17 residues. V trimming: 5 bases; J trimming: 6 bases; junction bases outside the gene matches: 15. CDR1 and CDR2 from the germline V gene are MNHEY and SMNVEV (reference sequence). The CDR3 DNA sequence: TGTGCCAGCAGTCAGGACAGGGAACCGACCCCAGTCAATGAGCAGTTCTTC. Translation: CASSQDREPTPVNEQFF.

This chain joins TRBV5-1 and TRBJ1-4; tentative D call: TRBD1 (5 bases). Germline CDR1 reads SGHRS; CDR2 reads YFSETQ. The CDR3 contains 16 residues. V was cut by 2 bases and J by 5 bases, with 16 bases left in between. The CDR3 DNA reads TGCGCCAGCAGCTTCGGGACGCGTGAAACGAATGAAAAACTGTTTTTT. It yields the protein CASSFGTRETNEKLFF.

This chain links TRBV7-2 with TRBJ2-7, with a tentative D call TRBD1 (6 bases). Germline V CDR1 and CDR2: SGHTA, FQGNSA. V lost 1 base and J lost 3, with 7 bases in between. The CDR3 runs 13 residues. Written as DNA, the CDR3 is TGTGCCAGCAGCTTAGGACAGGTCTACGAGCAGTACTTC. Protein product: CASSLGQVYEQYF.

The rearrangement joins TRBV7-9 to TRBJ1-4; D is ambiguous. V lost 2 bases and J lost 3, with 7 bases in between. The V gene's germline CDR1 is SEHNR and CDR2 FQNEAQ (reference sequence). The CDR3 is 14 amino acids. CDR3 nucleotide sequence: TGTGCCAGCAGCTTAAGGCAGGCTAATGAAAAACTGTTTTTT. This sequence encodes CASSLRQANEKLFF.

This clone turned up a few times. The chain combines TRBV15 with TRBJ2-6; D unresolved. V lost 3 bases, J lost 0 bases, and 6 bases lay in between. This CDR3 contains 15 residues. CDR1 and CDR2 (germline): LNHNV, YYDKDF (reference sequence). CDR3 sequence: CATSSRSSGANVLTF. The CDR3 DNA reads TGTGCCACCAGCAGCAGGAGCTCTGGGGCCAACGTCCTGACTTTC.